This TCR beta chain derives from a study of vaccination effects on CD4 cells after COVID-19. The protocol was immunoSEQ multiplex PCR, while the TCRdb copy is restricted to in-frame clones and leaves out a portion. The table includes 22,000 or so clones, 65% to 85% detected once. The CDR3 is 13 amino acids. The germline CDR1 and CDR2 sequences are SNHLY and FYNNEI. Unmatched junction bases numbered 5, after V lost 8 bases and J lost 2 bases. A remark on this clone: No antigen is known for it.

The ViraFEST assay expanded antigen-specific CD4+ T cells with viral peptide pools before sequencing. After less than twelve days in culture, the CD4+ T cells were isolated. The vaccine given was either BNT162b2 or mRNA-1273, in two doses. Wells each received 2 million to 2.5 million PBMC, cultured with around 9.6 IU/ml IL-2 and 9.5 to 10 ug/ml peptides. The source is a human donor who received a COVID-19 vaccine. The input for sequencing was CD4+ T cells from PBMCs cultured with HCoV-229E spike peptides, taken after COVID-19 vaccination. This chain joins TRBV2 and TRBJ2-5; 7 nucleotides align to TRBD2. The CDR3 sequence is CASLPSGQETQYF. DNA for the CDR3: TGTGCCAGCCTTCCTAGCGGACAAGAGACCCAGTACTTC.